The 17 T cell receptor beta chains given below trace back to one sample, sequenced in a study of shared clonotypes between healthy human individuals. Clones were read by immunoSEQ multiplex PCR, and TCRdb kept only the in-frame ones, dropping some. The sample consists of approximately 940,000 clones, 70% to 85% of them appearing once. Material: memory CD4+ T cells sorted from blood. This sample's subset: CD45RA-negative fraction. The origin of the receptors is a man younger than 30 in good health.

This clone is a singleton in its sample. The chain recombines TRBV7-9 with TRBJ2-1; D is unclear. The CDR3 length is 17 residues. Germline loops: CDR1 SEHNR, CDR2 FQNEAQ (reference sequence). Trimming shortened V by 5 bases and J by 6 bases, and 23 bases separated the two germline ends. The CDR3 sequence is CASSTSRRLSGGNEQFF. The CDR3 DNA reads TGTGCCAGCAGCACGAGCCGAAGACTTTCGGGTGGCAATGAGCAGTTCTTC.

The chain combines TRBV5-1 with TRBJ1-3; D may be TRBD1 (6 bases). This CDR3 contains 17 residues. Trimming took 3 bases from V and 3 from J, leaving 19 bases between them. Germline V gene lookup returns CDR1 SGHRS and CDR2 YFSETQ. The CDR3 is CASSSSTGAAIGNTIYF. The DNA for the CDR3 is TGCGCCAGCAGCTCATCGACAGGAGCTGCAATTGGAAACACCATATATTTT.

CDR3 region: CASSSDRPPYNEQFF. For the CDR3, the DNA is TGTGCCAGCAGCTCGGACAGGCCGCCCTACAATGAGCAGTTCTTC. The chain joins TRBV5-6 to TRBJ2-1; 7 bases fit TRBD1. The CDR3 runs to 15 residues. CDR1 is SGHDT, CDR2 YYEEEE, per germline. V dropped 3 bases and J dropped 2; count of bases not matched to a gene: 5.

The V and J genes are TRBV23-1 and TRBJ2-7; 10 bases fit TRBD2. Being an ORF, TRBV23-1 has a function that is uncertain. V was clipped by 2 bases and J by 2 bases; unmatched bases: 12. The CDR3 covers 18 residues. The CDR3 DNA reads TGCGCCAGCAGTCAACGCCCCGGGCTAGCGGGAGCTCCCTACGAGCAGTACTTC. This encodes CASSQRPGLAGAPYEQYF.

The chain has TRBV30 and TRBJ2-5; tentatively, D is TRBD1 (6 bases). V was pared by 3 bases and J by 2 bases, with 10 bases between. Germline CDR1 reads GTSNPN; CDR2 reads SVGIG (reference sequence). The CDR3 extends over 13 amino acids. CDR3 DNA: TGTGCCTGGAGGGAGGACAGTCAAGAGACCCAGTACTTC. Translating gives CAWREDSQETQYF.

The chain recombines TRBV5-1 with TRBJ1-2; perhaps TRBD1 as D (5 bases). V was trimmed by 3 bases and J by 4 bases, leaving 13 bases between them. The length of the CDR3 is 14 residues. CDR1 is SGHRS and CDR2 is YFSETQ in the germline V gene. The CDR3 nucleotides read TGCGCCAGCAGCTCCGACAGAGAGGGCTATGGCTACACCTTC. This translates into CASSSDREGYGYTF.

A remark on this clone: Additional DNA sequences in this sample encode the identical CDR3. V gene TRBV25-1 combines with J gene TRBJ1-1; D may be TRBD1 (6 bases). Trimming left V 6 bases short and J 1 base short, with 6 bases between. The CDR3 covers 12 residues. Germline V lookup: CDR1 MGHDK, CDR2 SYGVNS. Written as DNA, the CDR3 is TGTGCCAGCAGACAGGGGAACACTGAAGCTTTCTTT. This codes for CASRQGNTEAFF.

This clone was observed a few times. The chain couples TRBV18 to TRBJ1-5; a possible D gene is TRBD1 (6 bases). CDR1 is KGHSH and CDR2 is LQKENI in the germline V gene. Trimming stripped 3 bases from V and 2 bases from J, with 17 bases between. The CDR3 spans 17 residues. The CDR3 loop is CASSPSRGQQGNQPQHF. In DNA, the CDR3 is TGTGCCAGCTCACCGTCCAGGGGTCAACAGGGCAATCAGCCCCAGCATTTT.

The chain combines TRBV7-9 with TRBJ2-7; D is ambiguous. This CDR3 has 13 residues. Germline assignment: CDR1 SEHNR and CDR2 FQNEAQ (reference sequence). Trimming left V 1 base short and J 2 bases short, with 6 bases between. CDR3 loop: CASSLGRTYEQYF. DNA of the CDR3: TGTGCCAGCAGCTTAGGCCGGACCTACGAGCAGTACTTC.

The rearrangement links TRBV10-1 to TRBJ2-2, with D unresolved. Trimming pared 4 bases from V and 4 bases from J, leaving 7 bases between. This CDR3 contains 13 residues. CDR1 and CDR2 from the germline V gene are WNHNN and SYGVQD (reference sequence). The CDR3 nucleotides read TGCGCCAGCAGTGGGCACATCACCGGGGAGCTGTTTTTT. As protein: CASSGHITGELFF.

The chain combines TRBV19 with TRBJ1-1, with 8 bases lining up with TRBD1. The germline CDR1 and CDR2 sequences are LNHDA and SQIVND (reference sequence). This CDR3 has 13 amino acids. V lost 8 bases and J lost 5; bases outside the gene matches: 7. The CDR3, as DNA: TGTGCCAGTGGACAGGGATTTTATACTGAAGCTTTCTTT. Translating gives CASGQGFYTEAFF.

The chain employs TRBV30 and TRBJ1-4; possible D gene TRBD1, 5 bases. Trimming took off 5 bases at V and 7 bases at J, with 11 bases between the two ends. The V gene's germline CDR1 is GTSNPN and CDR2 SVGIG (reference sequence). The CDR3 loop spans 12 amino acids. CDR3 residues: CAWAGPGEKLFF. The CDR3, as DNA: TGTGCCTGGGCGGGACCCGGTGAAAAACTGTTTTTT.

V is TRBV21-1 and J is TRBJ2-1; TRBD2, as called in the table, went unchecked against the DNA. TRBV21-1 is a pseudogene locus. This CDR3 spans 17 amino acids. In DNA form, the CDR3 reads TGTGCCAGCAGCAAAGTGGGGCTAGCGGGGATATTAAATGAGCAGTTCTTC. The encoded protein is CASSKVGLAGILNEQFF.

Concerning this clone itself: Other DNA sequences of this sample code for an identical CDR3. This rearrangement joins TRBV9 to TRBJ2-3; the D is unclear. This CDR3 comprises 12 residues. The V gene's germline CDR1 is SGDLS and CDR2 YYNGEE. V lost 0 bases, J lost 3 bases, and 2 bases lay in between. CDR3 region: CASSVATDTQYF. The CDR3 DNA sequence: TGTGCCAGCAGCGTAGCTACAGATACGCAGTATTTT.

This clone was seen only once. The chain recombines TRBV30 with TRBJ1-4, with unresolved D. This CDR3 contains 14 residues. The V gene's germline CDR1 is GTSNPN and CDR2 SVGIG (reference sequence). The V and J ends lost 6 bases and 6 bases respectively, with 17 bases between them. The CDR3, as DNA: TGTGCCTGCCTACCAGGAGGACGGGATGAAAAACTGTTTTTT. Amino acids: CACLPGGRDEKLFF.

This clone was seen a single time. This chain uses TRBV28 with TRBJ1-3; 8 nucleotides line up with TRBD1. The junction had 8 bases not matched to a gene; V was cut back by 4 bases and J by 6 bases. The CDR3 is 15 amino acids. CDR1 and CDR2 (germline): MDHEN, SYDVKM. The CDR3 reads CASSSLDRVENTIYF. Here the CDR3 DNA reads TGTGCCAGCAGTTCCCTGGACAGGGTGGAAAACACCATATATTTT. Full variable domain (outside the CDR3, taken from reference TRBV28 and TRBJ1-3): DVKVTQSSRYLVKRTGEKVFLECVQDMDHENMFWYRQDPGLGLRLIYFSYDVKMKEKGDIPEGYSVSREKKERFSLILESASTNQTSMYLCASSSLDRVENTIYFGEGSWLTVV.

Turning to this clone: The sample has other DNA sequences that encode this CDR3 too. The chain links TRBV5-1 to TRBJ2-7; 8 bases align to TRBD1. The CDR3 covers 14 residues. Per the germline V gene, CDR1 is SGHRS and CDR2 is YFSETQ. V lost 4 bases and J lost 0; bases outside the gene matches: 3. The CDR3 nucleotides read TGCGCCAGCAGCCCGACAGGGGACTCCTACGAGCAGTACTTC. Its protein product is CASSPTGDSYEQYF.